This T cell receptor (beta chain) was obtained from a study of cytomegalovirus exposure and HLA in healthy donors. Findings of the study overall: Despite most TCR sequences being rare, some public TCRs occurred in many donors. Highly shared variants forming one cluster were likely a sequencing artifact. Per a prior analysis, the majority of TCR beta V segments were productive roughly 87% or roughly 30% of the time. CMV serostatus was the only recorded immune exposure for donors.

PCR primers comprised 60 Vbeta and 13 Jbeta primers. This table comes from immunoSEQ multiplex PCR, and its TCRdb copy is limited to in-frame clones, with some not included. The sample lists 120,000 or so clones; around 80% were seen once. The germline V gene encodes CDR1 SGHRS and CDR2 YFSETQ. This CDR3 contains 15 residues. Trimming took 0 bases from V and 8 from J, leaving 14 bases between them. This clone appeared a few times. Antigen unknown. The sequence came from a female donor in good health and CMV-seronegative. Sequencing was carried out using PBMCs. The rearrangement joins TRBV5-1 to TRBJ1-4; TRBD1 is a possible D gene (5 bases). CDR3 loop: CASSLAGGWEEKLFF. The CDR3 DNA reads as TGCGCCAGCAGCTTGGCCGGGGGATGGGAAGAAAAACTGTTTTTT.